This TCR beta chain was sequenced in a study of cytotoxic CD8 clonotypes in ibrutinib-treated CLL. Across the study: A median roughly twelve months of treatment, range 6 to 36, preceded the collection of response samples. Sequencing produced an average of about 250,000 productive templates and tens of thousands of productive rearrangements per sample.

Here immunoSEQ multiplex PCR was the method, and the copy in TCRdb shows in-frame clones only, minus some. The sample lists a few hundred thousand clones; 70% were seen once. Germline-derived CDR1 and CDR2 are MNHEY and SMNVEV (reference sequence). CDR3 length: 13 residues. The V and J ends lost 8 bases and 3 bases, in that order; junction bases with no gene match: 6. The study's findings and limits: Contraction or stability on treatment was seen for public clonotypes, which were uncommon.

A note on this clone: Its specificity is not known.

V is TRBV27 and J is TRBJ2-7; TRBD1 matches 8 bases. The sample consisted of PBMCs, taken after 24 months of ibrutinib treatment. The source of this sequence is a human donor with chronic lymphocytic leukemia. The CDR3 coding sequence is TGTGCCAGCCGGACAGGGATTGACTACGAGCAGTACTTC. This gives the protein CASRTGIDYEQYF.